These T cell receptor beta chains were read from a single sample in a study of T-cell reconstitution after alpha-beta-depleted transplantation in children. One entry per CDR3 protein, called by TCRdb with MiXCR from the PCR reads. In the table there are roughly 190,000 distinct CDR3 sequences, more than 12% of which are singletons. The material was PBMCs from the stem cell graft donor, obtained from the stem cell graft. These TCRs come from a human donor who donated a stem cell graft to a child with acute lymphoblastic leukemia. CDR3s include the opening cysteine and the closing phenylalanine or tryptophan. Each record gives: J gene, CDR3 length, V gene, D gene, clone size, CDR3 DNA, CDR3 protein. The D gene is left open where the match is weak. Clone size is not always given. Where it is, it says once, few, many or a class for expanded clones.

>TRBJ2-3|14|TRBV13|.|.
TGTGCCAGCAGCCCTTCCTTCCCCCTAGATACGCAGTATTTT
CASSPSFPLDTQYF
>TRBJ2-7|16|TRBV7-8|.|few
TGTGCCAGCAGCTTACCAGGGCCTAGCGTTCCTGCCGAGCAGTACTTC
CASSLPGPSVPAEQYF
>TRBJ1-1|15|TRBV7-9|.|many
TGTGCCAGCAGCCTATTTGGGCAGGGGCGAACTGAAGCTTTCTTT
CASSLFGQGRTEAFF
>TRBJ2-5|16|TRBV6-1|TRBD2|many
TGTGCCAGCAAGGATAGCGGGAGGGTGATTCAAGAGACCCAGTACTTC
CASKDSGRVIQETQYF
>TRBJ1-1|14|TRBV7-9|TRBD1|.
TGTGCCAGCAGCTACGACAGGGGGCTCACTGAAGCTTTCTTT
CASSYDRGLTEAFF
>TRBJ1-2|16|TRBV4-1|.|many
TGCGCCAGCAGCTCCCCGGCACTACTTCCTAACTATGGCTACACCTTC
CASSSPALLPNYGYTF
>TRBJ2-4|14|TRBV20-1|TRBD2|many
TGCAGTGCTCTGCGGGAGGGAGCCAAAAACATTCAGTACTTC
CSALREGAKNIQYF
>TRBJ2-6|18|TRBV5-1|TRBD1|once
TGCGCCAGCAGCCCGGGGACAGGGGCAAGCTCTGGGGCCAACGTCCTGACTTTC
CASSPGTGASSGANVLTF
>TRBJ1-5|14|TRBV19|.|.
TGTGCCAGTAGGATTGCAGGACTAAATCAGGCCCAGCATTTT
CASRIAGLNQAQHF
>TRBJ2-1|14|TRBV20-1|.|many
TGCAGTGCTACCGAATCCCTATCCTACAATGAGCAGTTCTTC
CSATESLSYNEQFF
>TRBJ2-5|17|TRBV7-8|TRBD2|many
TGTGCCAGCAGCTTAGGTCCTAGCGGGAGTTACCAAGAGACCCAGTACTTC
CASSLGPSGSYQETQYF
>TRBJ1-2|9|TRBV29-1|.|many
TGCAGCCCCGGTCGTGGCTACACCTTC
CSPGRGYTF
>TRBJ2-1|15|TRBV5-6|.|few
TGTGCCAGCAGCTTTGCGGACCACTCCTACAATGAGCAGTTCTTC
CASSFADHSYNEQFF
>TRBJ1-2|16|TRBV7-8|.|many
TGTGCCAGCAGCCCTAAGACAACCGAGGCCGTCTATGGCTACACCTTC
CASSPKTTEAVYGYTF
>TRBJ2-7|21|TRBV21-1|.|many
TGTGCCAGCAGCAAGGCCCCTCGGGACAGGGCGGATCACGGCTTCTCCTACGAGCAGTACTTC
CASSKAPRDRADHGFSYEQYF
>TRBJ2-1|12|TRBV5-1|TRBD1|.
TGCGCCAGCAGCTCCAGGGGGTATGAGCAGTTCTTC
CASSSRGYEQFF
>TRBJ2-7|11|TRBV5-1|TRBD1|many
TGCGCCAGCAGTAATACAGGGGCCAAGTACTTC
CASSNTGAKYF
>TRBJ1-1|14|TRBV12-3/TRBV12-4|TRBD1|many
TGTGCCAGCAGAGCGAACAGGGGGGGGACTGAAGCTTTCTTT
CASRANRGGTEAFF
>TRBJ2-1|15|TRBV5-1|.|.
TGCGCCAGCAGCTCCGGCCTCGGGACCTACAATGACCAGTTCTTC
CASSSGLGTYNDQFF
>TRBJ2-1|14|TRBV5-1|TRBD1|many
TGCGCCAGCTCATCAGGGGGTGGGTACAATGAGCAGTTCTTC
CASSSGGGYNEQFF
>TRBJ1-1|17|TRBV5-1|TRBD1|once
TGCGCCAGCAGCCTATGGACAGGGACGGATATGAACACTGAAGCTTTCTTT
CASSLWTGTDMNTEAFF
>TRBJ2-2|12|TRBV29-1|.|many
TGCAGCGCTCCTAGTCAGGCCGGGGAGCTGTTTTTT
CSAPSQAGELFF
>TRBJ2-5|14|TRBV7-9|.|.
TGTGCCAGCAGCAGCCCACAGGGAGAAGAGACCCAGTACTTC
CASSSPQGEETQYF
>TRBJ2-1|16|TRBV12-3/TRBV12-4|TRBD2|.
TGTGCCAGCAGACAAACTAGCGGGAGAGGATACAATGAGCAGTTCTTC
CASRQTSGRGYNEQFF
>TRBJ2-3|16|TRBV11-2|.|many
TGTGCCAGCAGCCGCGGAACTGATATCTCAGTTGATACGCAGTATTTT
CASSRGTDISVDTQYF
>TRBJ2-1|17|TRBV7-6|.|many
TGTGCCAGCAGCCTTACCCCCGGGACCCTGACGACCAATGAGCAGTTCTTC
CASSLTPGTLTTNEQFF
>TRBJ2-3|18|TRBV7-8|TRBD2|many
TGTGCCAGCAGCCCCGGGACTAGCGGGAGAGCGGACACAGATACGCAGTATTTT
CASSPGTSGRADTDTQYF
>TRBJ2-3|12|TRBV27|.|many
TGTGCCAGCAGTACGCCAGGCGACACGCAGTATTTT
CASSTPGDTQYF
>TRBJ2-2|15|TRBV12-3/TRBV12-4|TRBD2|few
TGTGCCAGCAGGAGACTAGCGGGAGGGGCCGGGGAGCTGTTTTTT
CASRRLAGGAGELFF
>TRBJ1-5|15|TRBV7-9|.|.
TGTGCCAGCAGCTTCGGGAATCAAGGCAATCAGCCCCAGCATTTT
CASSFGNQGNQPQHF
>TRBJ2-3|16|TRBV12-3/TRBV12-4|.|.
TGTGCCAGCAGTTTAGTCCTAGCGAGTCTTTGGGATACGCAGTATTTT
CASSLVLASLWDTQYF
>TRBJ1-2|11|TRBV29-1|.|many
TGCAGCGTTGACGGGTTAGAAGGCTACACCTTC
CSVDGLEGYTF
>TRBJ1-3|16|TRBV18|TRBD1|many
TGTGCCAGCTCACCAGGGACAGGGAACTCTGGAAACACCATATATTTT
CASSPGTGNSGNTIYF
>TRBJ2-3|18|TRBV20-1|TRBD2|many
TGCAGTGCTAGAGATCGTGGGGGGACTAGCGGGAGCCCAGATACGCAGTATTTT
CSARDRGGTSGSPDTQYF
>TRBJ2-7|14|TRBV20-1|.|many
TGCAGTGCTTTCCTCCCGCCGGCTACCCACGAGCAGTACTTC
CSAFLPPATHEQYF
>TRBJ2-5|14|TRBV5-1|.|many
TGCGCCAGCAGGGCTAGCGCCAACCAAGAGACCCAGTACTTC
CASRASANQETQYF
>TRBJ2-6|15|TRBV6-5|.|many
TGTGCCAGCAGACCCGATGGCTCTGGGGCCAACGTCCTGACTTTC
CASRPDGSGANVLTF
>TRBJ2-7|12|TRBV6-2/TRBV6-3|.|many
TGTGCCAGCAGTTACGACTCCTACGAGCAGTACTTC
CASSYDSYEQYF
>TRBJ1-2|16|TRBV12-3/TRBV12-4|.|many
TGTGCCAGCAGTTTAATATGGGAGACAGGCAACTATGGCTACACCTTC
CASSLIWETGNYGYTF
>TRBJ2-5|17|TRBV6-5|.|many
TGTGCCAGCAGTCACAACCTGAACGATCAGCACCAAGAGACCCAGTACTTC
CASSHNLNDQHQETQYF
>TRBJ2-3|14|TRBV9|.|many
TGTGCCAGCAGCGTAGGGCCCGGGACTTATACGCAGTATTTT
CASSVGPGTYTQYF
>TRBJ2-2|15|TRBV12-3/TRBV12-4|.|many
TGTGCCAGCAGTGAGGACGCAGCGAACACCGGGGAGCTGTTTTTT
CASSEDAANTGELFF
>TRBJ1-1|18|TRBV20-1|TRBD1|few
TGCAGTGCTAGAGATGGGACAGTAGATCACATTATGAACACTGAAGCTTTCTTT
CSARDGTVDHIMNTEAFF
>TRBJ2-1|13|TRBV12-3/TRBV12-4|.|many
TGTGCCAGCAGTCACTCGGGCGAGTATGAGCAGTTCTTC
CASSHSGEYEQFF
>TRBJ2-1|13|TRBV5-1|TRBD2|few
TGCGCCAGCACCCTACAGCGGGAGGATGAGCAGTTCTTC
CASTLQREDEQFF
>TRBJ2-1|15|TRBV14|.|many
TGTGCCAGCAGCCTCCCGGATGGGTTCTACAATGAGCAGTTCTTC
CASSLPDGFYNEQFF
>TRBJ2-5|17|TRBV5-5|TRBD1|many
TGTGCCAGCAGCTTGTCCCCGGACAGGGGCGGCCAAGAGACCCAGTACTTC
CASSLSPDRGGQETQYF
>TRBJ2-7|15|TRBV5-5|.|many
TGTGCCAGCAGCTTGGGGCTGGGCCTCTCGTACGAGCAGTACTTC
CASSLGLGLSYEQYF
>TRBJ1-1|12|TRBV18|.|many
TGTGCCAGCTCACCGGGTCTCACTGAAGCTTTCTTT
CASSPGLTEAFF
>TRBJ2-1|12|TRBV5-4|.|.
TGTGCCAGCAGCGAGGGGGGACGCGAGCAGTTCTTC
CASSEGGREQFF
>TRBJ2-7|21|TRBV7-6|.|few
TGTGCCAGCAGCTTAACAGGGTGGCTAACAACCCGAAGTCCAAACTCCTACGAGCAGTACTTC
CASSLTGWLTTRSPNSYEQYF
>TRBJ1-5|14|TRBV12-3/TRBV12-4|.|many
TGTGCCAGCAGTTTATCGGGGTACAATCAGCCCCAGCATTTT
CASSLSGYNQPQHF
>TRBJ2-3|16|TRBV20-1|TRBD2|.
TGCAGTGCTAGTCCTCGGACTAGCGGGAGTAGGTATACGCAGTATTTT
CSASPRTSGSRYTQYF
>TRBJ2-5|15|TRBV20-1|.|.
TGCAGTGCTAGGGGGTCAGGGGAGGGCCAAGAGACCCAGTACTTC
CSARGSGEGQETQYF
>TRBJ1-1|13|TRBV10-3|.|many
TGTGCCATCAGTGCGGAGCCTAACACTGAAGCTTTCTTT
CAISAEPNTEAFF
>TRBJ1-5|15|TRBV12-3/TRBV12-4|TRBD1|many
TGTGCCAGCAGTTTAACAGGGGCAAGCAATCAGCCCCAGCATTTT
CASSLTGASNQPQHF
>TRBJ2-7|14|TRBV20-1|TRBD2|many
TGCAGTGCTAGAGAGCTAGCGGAGAACTACGAGCAGTACTTC
CSARELAENYEQYF